This paragraph covers one T cell receptor beta chain sequence. This specimen belongs to a study of T-cell memory formation after mild COVID-19. TCRdb independently ran MiXCR on the 5' RACE reads; one entry per CDR3 protein. The sample lists approximately 350,000 distinct CDR3 sequences, approximately 29% occurring once. Trimming stripped 5 bases from V and 2 bases from J, with 31 bases between. This CDR3 contains 20 residues. Germline lookup yields CDR1 SGHRS and CDR2 YFSETQ. The rearrangement uses TRBV5-1 and TRBJ2-5; D might be TRBD1 (6 bases). The material sequenced was PBMCs or a T cell subset sorted from them (not recorded which). The source of this sequence is an adult woman who had mild COVID-19 (a few samples of this study predate the infection). Cell type and time point are not known. CDR3 sequence reads: CASSSQGIQGNSWRQETQYF. In DNA form, the CDR3 reads TGCGCCAGCAGTTCTCAAGGGATTCAGGGGAATAGTTGGCGGCAAGAGACCCAGTACTTC.